Below, one TCR beta chain is given with its context. Its specificity is not known. Researchers used the Oncomine TCR Beta short-read assay to sequence DNA from cultured CD4+ T cells. TCRdb re-called the PCR reads with MiXCR, one entry per CDR3 protein. The sample contains about 12,000 distinct CDR3 sequences, roughly 56% of which appear only once. This sample was included in a study of vaccination and CD4 T cells after COVID-19. Study overall: Once diagnosed, patients had post-COVID samples drawn a median roughly 110 days later (range 35 to 161). Cells received overlapping spike peptides from SARS-CoV-2, HCoV-NL63, HCoV-OC43 and HCoV-229E as stimulation. Findings of the study overall: Median roughly 90% of reactive clones detected in convalescent patients emerged only post-vaccination.

Trimming stripped 6 bases from V and 0 bases from J, with 7 bases between. The CDR3 consists of 13 residues. Per germline, CDR1 SGHTA and CDR2 FQGNSA. Treatment denoted: approximately nine-day PBMC culture with coronavirus spike peptide pools or control peptides (ViraFEST assay). The rearrangement uses TRBV7-2 and TRBJ2-3; possibly TRBD2 for D (5 bases). Sequencing was carried out using CD4+ T cells from blood, cultured in vitro. The TCR was taken from a human donor who had recovered from COVID-19. The CDR3 here is CASRRVSTDTQYF. The CDR3 DNA follows: TGTGCCAGCAGGAGGGTTAGCACAGATACGCAGTATTTT.